This T cell receptor (beta chain) was identified during a study of brain T cells in children with intractable seizures. In regard to this clone: Its antigen is unidentified.

The study's findings and limits: Pre- and post-surgery blood differed in depth, so pre-surgery absences may be undersampling.

Profiled with immunoSEQ multiplex PCR; TCRdb holds only in-frame clones, not every one. The table records about 350,000 clones, nearly 95% of them present only once. The time point denotes: blood from clinic visit 5 months post-surgery; TSC patient then seizure free. Only cases whose brain tissue showed the highest T cell transcript signatures were sequenced. Pre-surgery treatment included at least one anti-epileptic drug. Germline V gene data show CDR1 as DFQATT and CDR2 as SNEGSKA (reference sequence). CDR3 length: 11 amino acids. The ends were cut back, 3 bases at V and 5 bases at J, with 8 bases in the middle.

This receptor was taken from a boy younger than two with tuberous sclerosis and intractable seizures. The gene calls are TRBV20-1 and TRBJ2-7; unclear D gene. This material consisted of peripheral blood, taken roughly 5 months after surgery. The CDR3 sequence: CSASPRDEQYF. CDR3 in DNA: TGCAGTGCTAGCCCCCGGGACGAGCAGTACTTC.